The 25 T cell receptor beta chains in this list originate from one sample, sequenced in a study of T-cell memory formation after mild COVID-19. Using its own MiXCR run on the 5' RACE reads, TCRdb lists one record per CDR3 protein. There are approximately 350,000 distinct CDR3 sequences in the sample; roughly 14% occur only once, and under 25% lies in the top ten. The sequencing sample was made of PBMCs or a T cell subset sorted from them (not recorded which). The receptors were gathered from a man between 18 and 29 years old who had mild COVID-19 (a few samples of this study predate the infection). Cell type and time point are not known.

This chain connects TRBV5-6 to TRBJ2-3, with D maybe TRBD1 (6 bases). V lost 5 bases and J 5 bases, leaving 15 bases between the germline ends. The CDR3 has 14 amino acids. CDR1 is SGHDT and CDR2 is YYEEEE in the germline V gene. The CDR3 loop reads CASRGRGSGDTQYF. CDR3 sequence (DNA): TGTGCCAGCAGAGGCAGGGGCTCGGGAGATACGCAGTATTTT.

This chain connects TRBV20-1 to TRBJ2-7; D gene uncertain. The V end was cut by 3 bases, the J end by 5 bases, with 11 bases between. This CDR3 spans 12 amino acids. In germline, CDR1 is DFQATT, CDR2 SNEGSKA (reference sequence). CDR3 nucleotides: TGCAGTGCTAGTCCTCTAGGTGACGAGCAGTACGTC. It translates to CSASPLGDEQYV.

This clonotype was found a few times. The chain has TRBV18 and TRBJ2-5, with TRBD2 matching 7 bases. The CDR3 consists of 14 residues. Germline V gene sequence: CDR1 KGHSH, CDR2 LQKENI. V was pared by 8 bases and J by 2 bases, with 8 bases of the junction left unmatched. CDR3 protein: CASQNQRGQETQYF. The CDR3 region has the DNA TGTGCCAGCCAGAACCAGCGGGGACAAGAGACCCAGTACTTC.

This clonotype was observed a few times. J is TRBJ2-2 and V is TRBV5-1, with D perhaps being TRBD1 or TRBD2 (5 bases each). The CDR3 runs to 15 residues. Germline values: CDR1 SGHRS, CDR2 YFSETQ. Trimming removed 4 bases from V and 8 bases from J, with 18 bases in between. Written as DNA, the CDR3 is TGCGCCAGCAGCCCGGGGACGCCGGGTGGAGGGGAGCTGTTTTTT. This gives the protein CASSPGTPGGGELFF.

V gene TRBV7-8 combines with J gene TRBJ2-7; the match to TRBD1 covers 9 bases. Germline lookup yields CDR1 SGHVS and CDR2 FQNEAQ. This CDR3 contains 15 residues. V shed 4 bases and J 4 bases; nucleotides not matched to a gene: 8. CDR3 region: CASSSPGQGLYEQYF. DNA for the CDR3: TGTGCCAGCAGCTCACCGGGACAGGGCCTGTACGAGCAGTACTTC. Based on the CDR3 plus reference TRBV7-8 and TRBJ2-7, the full variable domain is GAGVSQSPRYKVAKRGQDVALRCDPISGHVSLFWYQQALGQGPEFLTYFQNEAQLDKSGLPSDRFFAERPEGSVSTLKIQRTQQEDSAVYLCASSSPGQGLYEQYFGPGTRLTVT.

This clonotype was seen at least ten times. The rearrangement joins TRBV5-1 to TRBJ2-1; D may match TRBD1 or TRBD2 (5 bases each). V lost 6 bases and J lost 3, with 13 bases in between. The CDR3 is 14 amino acids. Germline assignment: CDR1 SGHRS and CDR2 YFSETQ. The CDR3 bases are TGCGCCAGCACCGTAGCAGGGAGCTACAATGAGCAGTTCTTC. Translating gives CASTVAGSYNEQFF.

V gene TRBV5-1 combines with J gene TRBJ1-2; D is unclear. CDR3 length equals 13 residues. Looked up from germline, CDR1 is SGHRS and CDR2 is YFSETQ. Trimming took 5 bases from V and 6 from J, leaving 14 bases between them. The CDR3 nucleotides are TGCGCCAGCAGAGGTTCCCAGACGGATGGCTACACCTTC. Its protein product is CASRGSQTDGYTF.

This clonotype was recorded a few times. The chain employs TRBV3-1 and TRBJ1-2; 8 bases align to TRBD1. Trimming cost V 1 base and J 5 bases; bases outside gene matches: 6. Looked up from germline, CDR1 is LGHDT and CDR2 is YNNKEL (reference sequence). The CDR3 loop spans 15 amino acids. The CDR3 DNA is TGTGCCAGCAGCCAAGCCGGACAGGGAGCTTATGGCTACACCTTC. Protein: CASSQAGQGAYGYTF.

V and J are TRBV6-5 and TRBJ1-2; 7 nucleotides line up with TRBD1. This CDR3 spans 15 amino acids. V shed 5 bases and J 4 bases; nucleotides not matched to a gene: 10. Germline CDR1 is MNHEY and CDR2 is SVGAGI. CDR3 sequence: CASSPSYQGVYGYTF. The CDR3 nucleotides read TGTGCCAGCAGTCCGTCTTATCAGGGGGTCTATGGCTACACCTTC.

This clonotype was picked up a small number of times. This rearrangement joins TRBV4-1 to TRBJ1-4; 8 bases are a match to TRBD1. CDR1 and CDR2 from the germline V gene are MGHRA and YSYEKL. J was trimmed by 3 bases and V by 10 bases; bases with no gene match: 4. The CDR3 is 13 amino acids. The CDR3 reads CATQGASNEKLFF. CDR3 coding DNA: TGCGCCACCCAGGGGGCTTCTAATGAAAAACTGTTTTTT.

This clonotype was observed once. V gene TRBV18 combines with J gene TRBJ2-7; perhaps TRBD1 as D (6 bases). V lost 4 bases, J lost 5 bases, and 12 bases lay in between. This CDR3 is built from 13 residues. Germline CDR1 KGHSH, CDR2 LQKENI. CDR3: CASSQTGTNEQYF. Written as DNA, the CDR3 is TGTGCCAGCTCACAAACCGGGACAAACGAGCAGTACTTC.

With respect to this clonotype: One end of the junction varies from germline; a read error may be responsible. This chain's CDR3 is CASSSRDRDQGTQYF. The CDR3 DNA reads as TGTGCCAGCAGCTCCCGGGACAGGGACCAAGGGACCCAGTACTTC. The chain carries TRBV7-2 and TRBJ2-5, with 9 bases fitting TRBD1. Germline V gene lookup returns CDR1 SGHTA and CDR2 FQGNSA. This CDR3 comprises 15 residues. The variable domain in full, completed from reference TRBV7-2 and TRBJ2-5, reads GAGVSQSPSNKVTEKGKDVELRCDPISGHTALYWYRQSLGQGLEFLIYFQGNSAPDKSGLPSDRFSAERTGGSVSTLTIQRTQQEDSAVYLCASSSRDRDQGTQYFGPGTRLLVL.

The CDR3 loop is CASSLSYGYEQYV. The CDR3 DNA reads as TGTGCCAGCAGTTTATCGTATGGTTACGAGCAGTACGTC. V gene TRBV27 combines with J gene TRBJ2-7; D is uncertain. CDR3 length: 13 residues. Germline V gives CDR1 MNHEY, CDR2 SMNVEV (reference sequence). V was shortened by 0 bases and J by 4 bases, with 7 bases between the two germline ends.

This clonotype appeared a few times. The genes are TRBV7-9 and TRBJ2-7; TRBD2 agrees at 13 bases. V lost 1 base and J lost 0; bases outside the gene matches: 3. Per germline, CDR1 SEHNR and CDR2 FQNEAQ (reference sequence). The CDR3 runs 17 residues. The DNA for the CDR3 is TGTGCCAGCAGCTTAGAGGGACTAGCGGGGCACTCCTACGAGCAGTACTTC. Protein: CASSLEGLAGHSYEQYF.

This clonotype has more than one count but fewer than ten. The genes are TRBV6-1 and TRBJ2-7; D may be TRBD2 (5 bases). Germline V CDR1 and CDR2: MNHNS, SASEGT. V was cut by 10 bases and J by 6 bases, with 13 bases left in between. The CDR3 totals 11 residues. Here the CDR3 reads CATARSGEQYV. In nucleotides, the CDR3 is TGTGCCACCGCACGGAGCGGCGAGCAGTACGTC.

The table lists this clonotype with a few counts. The J gene is TRBJ1-6, the V gene TRBV3-1; maybe TRBD1 (5 bases). From germline, CDR1 is LGHDT and CDR2 YNNKEL (reference sequence). The ends were cut back, 6 bases at V and 8 bases at J, with 14 bases in the middle. The CDR3 extends over 14 amino acids. DNA of the CDR3: TGTGCCAGCAGTCCAGGGAGGGAGGATTCACCCCTCCACTTT. Translating gives CASSPGREDSPLHF. Full variable domain (missing parts from reference TRBV3-1 and TRBJ1-6): DTAVSQTPKYLVTQMGNDKSIKCEQNLGHDTMYWYKQDSKKFLKIMFSYNNKELIINETVPNRFSPKSPDKAHLNLHINSLELGDSAVYFCASSPGREDSPLHFGNGTRLTVT.

In this sample, this clonotype turned up a few times. The rearrangement links TRBV7-8 to TRBJ2-5, with a possible D match to TRBD2 (6 bases). The CDR3 loop spans 15 amino acids. CDR1 SGHVS and CDR2 FQNEAQ come from the germline V gene. V lost 5 bases, J lost 1 base, and 14 bases lay in between. Here the CDR3 reads CASSTSLASQETQYF. CDR3 coding DNA: TGTGCCAGCAGCACCTCACTAGCTTCCCAAGAGACCCAGTACTTC. Together with reference TRBV7-8 and TRBJ2-5, the CDR3 gives the full variable domain: GAGVSQSPRYKVAKRGQDVALRCDPISGHVSLFWYQQALGQGPEFLTYFQNEAQLDKSGLPSDRFFAERPEGSVSTLKIQRTQQEDSAVYLCASSTSLASQETQYFGPGTRLLVL.

The V call is TRBV6-6, the J call TRBJ2-3; 7 positions match TRBD2. Unmatched junction bases numbered 0, after V lost 2 bases and J lost 1 base. The CDR3 is made up of 14 amino acids. Germline V lookup: CDR1 MNHNY, CDR2 SVGAGI (reference sequence). CDR3 residues: CASSYRGGTDTQYF. The DNA of the CDR3 is TGTGCCAGCAGTTACCGGGGGGGCACAGATACGCAGTATTTT.

The chain combines TRBV7-9 with TRBJ2-4, with D perhaps matching TRBD2 (5 bases). In germline, CDR1 is SEHNR, CDR2 FQNEAQ (reference sequence). The V end lost 3 bases, the J end lost 5 bases, and 11 bases lay between the germline ends. CDR3 length: 14 residues. CDR3 amino acids: CASSFGLRENIQYF. The CDR3 coding sequence is TGTGCCAGCAGCTTTGGTCTGAGGGAAAACATTCAGTACTTC.

The chain uses TRBV6-5 and TRBJ1-2; D call uncertain. CDR3 length equals 13 residues. Trimming cost V 2 bases and J 4 bases, with 8 bases left between them. From germline, CDR1 is MNHEY and CDR2 SVGAGI. CDR3 coding DNA: TGTGCCAGCAGTTACAGAACCACCTATGGCTACACCTTC. This codes for CASSYRTTYGYTF.

This clonotype was seen a handful of times. The V and J genes are TRBV29-1 and TRBJ2-7; tentatively, D is TRBD1 (5 bases). There are 14 residues in the CDR3. Germline CDR1 and CDR2: SQVTM and ANQGSEA. Trimming stripped 1 base from V and 1 base from J, with 11 bases between. CDR3 sequence reads: CSVEGQFPSYEQYF. CDR3 coding DNA: TGCAGCGTTGAAGGACAGTTCCCTTCCTACGAGCAGTACTTC.

This chain uses TRBV6-1 with TRBJ2-3; a weak D match, TRBD2 (6 bases). Germline CDR1 is MNHNS and CDR2 is SASEGT. The V end lost 10 bases, the J end lost 1 base, and 9 bases lay between the germline ends. The CDR3 is 12 amino acids. The DNA of the CDR3 is TGTGCCATTTGGGGGGGCACAGATACGCAGTATTTT. Encoded protein: CAIWGGTDTQYF.

This chain connects TRBV3-1 to TRBJ2-5; TRBD2 matches at 12 bases. Germline V gene lookup returns CDR1 LGHDT and CDR2 YNNKEL (reference sequence). J was trimmed by 5 bases and V by 5 bases; bases with no gene match: 6. The CDR3 contains 15 residues. For the CDR3, the DNA is TGTGCCAGCAGCTTGACTAGCGGGGGCTGGGAGACCCAGTACTTC. Residues: CASSLTSGGWETQYF.

The chain links TRBV7-2 to TRBJ2-3, with TRBD2 matching over 10 bases. The V and J ends lost 2 bases and 5 bases, in that order; junction bases with no gene match: 4. The germline V gene has CDR1 SGHTA and CDR2 FQGNSA. This CDR3 region has 15 residues. The CDR3 coding sequence is TGTGCCAGCAGCTTACTGGTAGCGGGGGGAGATACGCAGTATTTT. Translation gives CASSLLVAGGDTQYF.

Only a few counts were recorded for this clonotype. The chain carries TRBV11-2 and TRBJ1-1, with a tentative D call TRBD1 (5 bases). CDR1 is SGHAT and CDR2 is FQNNGV in the germline V gene. V shed 3 bases and J shed 3 bases, with 23 bases lying between them. The CDR3 runs 18 residues. CDR3 region: CASSFGAGRGGLDTEAFF. The CDR3 bases are TGTGCCAGCAGCTTTGGGGCAGGGCGTGGAGGGCTGGACACTGAAGCTTTCTTT.